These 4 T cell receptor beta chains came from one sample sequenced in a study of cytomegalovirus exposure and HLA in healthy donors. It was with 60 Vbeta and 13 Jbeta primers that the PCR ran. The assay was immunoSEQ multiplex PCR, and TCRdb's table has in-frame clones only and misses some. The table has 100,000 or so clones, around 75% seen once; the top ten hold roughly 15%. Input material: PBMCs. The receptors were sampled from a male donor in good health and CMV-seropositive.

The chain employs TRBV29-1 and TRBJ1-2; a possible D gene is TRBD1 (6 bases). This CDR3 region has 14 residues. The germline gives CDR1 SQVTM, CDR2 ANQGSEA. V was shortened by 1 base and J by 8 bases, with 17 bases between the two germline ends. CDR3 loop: CSVEGGQRFVGYTF. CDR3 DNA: TGCAGCGTTGAAGGAGGACAGCGTTTCGTGGGCTACACCTTC.

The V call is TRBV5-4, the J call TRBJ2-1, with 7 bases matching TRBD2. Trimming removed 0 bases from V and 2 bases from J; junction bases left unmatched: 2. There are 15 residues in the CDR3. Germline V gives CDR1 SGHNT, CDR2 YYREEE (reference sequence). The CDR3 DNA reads TGTGCCAGCAGCTTGGGTCTAGCGGCCTACAATGAGCAGTTCTTC. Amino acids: CASSLGLAAYNEQFF.

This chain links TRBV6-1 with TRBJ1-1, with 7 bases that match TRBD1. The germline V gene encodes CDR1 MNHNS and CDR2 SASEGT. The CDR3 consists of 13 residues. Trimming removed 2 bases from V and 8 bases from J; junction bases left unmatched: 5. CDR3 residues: CASSETGAGEAFF. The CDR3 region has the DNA TGTGCCAGCAGTGAAACAGGGGCGGGCGAAGCTTTCTTT.

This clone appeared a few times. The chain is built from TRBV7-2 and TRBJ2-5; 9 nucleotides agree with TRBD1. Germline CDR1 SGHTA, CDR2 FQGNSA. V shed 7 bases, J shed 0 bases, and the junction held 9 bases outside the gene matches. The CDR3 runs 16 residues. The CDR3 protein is CASTEAGTGYQETQYF. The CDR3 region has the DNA TGTGCCAGCACCGAAGCCGGGACAGGGTACCAAGAGACCCAGTACTTC.